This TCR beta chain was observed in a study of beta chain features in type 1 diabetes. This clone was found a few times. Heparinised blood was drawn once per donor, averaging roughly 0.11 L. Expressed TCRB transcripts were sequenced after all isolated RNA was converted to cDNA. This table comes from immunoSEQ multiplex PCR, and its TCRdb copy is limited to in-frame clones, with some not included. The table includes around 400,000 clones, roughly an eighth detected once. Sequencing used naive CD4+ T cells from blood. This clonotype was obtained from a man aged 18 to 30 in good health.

The CDR3 DNA sequence: TGTGCCAGCTCACCACCGCTGGTGCAGGGGACTGGCTACACCTTC. As protein: CASSPPLVQGTGYTF. This chain uses TRBV18 with TRBJ1-2; D is perhaps TRBD1 (6 bases). The CDR3 contains 15 residues. Trimming shortened V by 0 bases and J by 7 bases, and 15 bases separated the two germline ends. The germline CDR1 and CDR2 sequences are KGHSH and LQKENI.